These 6 T cell receptor beta chains were all obtained from the same sample, sequenced in a study of T cells in Graves' hyperthyroidism and ophthalmopathy. TCR beta CDR3 region amplification was performed from RNA transcripts. HTBI primers were used for first-round RT-PCR of the TCR CDR3. TCRdb reanalysed the multiplex PCR reads using MiXCR and keeps one entry per CDR3 protein. Here the sample spans 550,000 to 600,000 distinct CDR3 sequences, 13% to 15% being singletons. The specimen was blood. The origin of the receptors is a woman younger than 30 with Graves' ophthalmopathy.

This clonotype was seen ten or more times. This rearrangement joins TRBV20-1 to TRBJ1-5, with D tentatively TRBD1 (5 bases). Trimming removed 5 bases at V and 4 bases at J, with 15 bases between. The CDR3 runs 14 residues. Germline V gene sequence: CDR1 DFQATT, CDR2 SNEGSKA (reference sequence). Written as DNA, the CDR3 is TGCAGTGCTGGATCGGGGCAGACTAATCAGCCCCAGCATTTT. Translation: CSAGSGQTNQPQHF.

Many counts were recorded for this clonotype. This rearrangement joins TRBV3-1 to TRBJ2-7; D is ambiguous. This CDR3 has 14 residues. The germline V and J ends were trimmed by 5 bases and 1 base, with 12 bases remaining between them. Germline CDR1 and CDR2: LGHDT and YNNKEL (reference sequence). The DNA of the CDR3 is TGTGCCAGCAGCTCCGGCAGGCAGTCCTACGAGCAGTACTTC. Protein: CASSSGRQSYEQYF.

The chain combines TRBV29-1 with TRBJ1-2; D not certain. V gave up 5 bases and J gave up 0 bases, with 7 bases separating them. The CDR3 spans 12 residues. The germline CDR1 and CDR2 sequences are SQVTM and ANQGSEA. The CDR3 DNA reads TGCAGCGTTAGCGGGACTAACTATGGCTACACCTTC. Its protein is CSVSGTNYGYTF.

This clonotype was counted at least ten times. The V gene is TRBV3-1, the J gene TRBJ2-5; TRBD2 matches 16 bases. Losses at the gene ends were 4 bases for V and 1 base for J; bases not matched to a gene: 3. The germline CDR1 and CDR2 sequences are LGHDT and YNNKEL (reference sequence). The CDR3 consists of 17 residues. CDR3 nucleotide sequence: TGTGCCAGCAGCCTTGGGACTAGCGGGAGGGCCCAAGAGACCCAGTACTTC. Translating gives CASSLGTSGRAQETQYF.

The chain uses TRBV7-2 and TRBJ1-6; the D gene is possibly TRBD1 (6 bases). Trimming removed 5 bases at V and 14 bases at J, with 19 bases between. The CDR3 is 14 residues long. CDR1 is SGHTA and CDR2 is FQGNSA in the germline V gene. The CDR3 sequence is CASSPAGGRETLHF. For the CDR3, the DNA is TGTGCCAGCAGCCCCGCCGGGGGGCGTGAAACCCTCCACTTT.

This chain links TRBV5-6 with TRBJ2-7; TRBD1 matches 9 bases. J was trimmed by 3 bases and V by 4 bases; bases with no gene match: 5. Germline V gives CDR1 SGHDT, CDR2 YYEEEE. CDR3 length: 14 residues. The chain's CDR3 is CASSLTGGNYEQYF. The CDR3 DNA sequence: TGTGCCAGCAGCCTGACAGGGGGTAACTACGAGCAGTACTTC.